This TCR beta chain was identified during a study of lymphopenia after photon versus proton radiotherapy. The study's findings and limits: Post-nadir diversity loss with photons came from oligoclonal expansion, particularly CD8+ Temra cells. Larger post-nadir TCR diversity loss correlated inversely with survival in deceased patients. Only patients who died were analyzed for survival; proton advantage is unproven. Photon-treated patients lost naive T cells and TCR diversity; proton-treated stayed stable.

The ends were cut back, 3 bases at V and 2 bases at J, with 4 bases in the middle. The CDR3 sequence is 12 residues long. Looked up from germline, CDR1 is MDHEN and CDR2 is SYDVKM. The method was immunoSEQ multiplex PCR; TCRdb's version includes in-frame clones alone and lacks a portion of them. Here the sample spans approximately 6,300 clones, approximately 90% being singletons. For this clone: Its antigen remains unidentified.

This TCR came from a man in his sixties with cholangiocarcinoma. The chain employs TRBV28 and TRBJ2-5; D is uncertain. The specimen comprised peripheral blood, sampled from a patient treated with photon-based radiotherapy. The CDR3 sequence: CASSLEQETQYF. Here the CDR3 DNA reads TGTGCCAGCAGTTTGGAACAAGAGACCCAGTACTTC.